The entry that follows covers one T cell receptor (beta chain) sequence. These data belong to a study of blood T cell repertoires in COVID-19. Method: immunoSEQ multiplex PCR; TCRdb's copy keeps in-frame clones and lacks some. The sample includes 150,000 or so clones, 75% to 90% of them seen just once. The CDR3 runs 15 residues. Trimming took 5 bases from V and 5 from J; bases not matched to a gene: 9. Germline values: CDR1 SEHNR, CDR2 FQNEAQ (reference sequence). The sequenced sample consisted of peripheral blood. This clonotype originated in a woman aged 60-75 years with COVID-19, enrolled during active disease. The V and J genes are TRBV7-9 and TRBJ2-7; 10 bases are a match to TRBD1. The CDR3 DNA sequence: TGTGCCAGCAGCCCTACTGGGACAGGGGTCCACGAGCAGTACTTC. This encodes CASSPTGTGVHEQYF.